This TCR beta chain emerged from a study of T cell responses to AZD1222 COVID-19 vaccine. Profiled with immunoSEQ multiplex PCR; TCRdb holds only in-frame clones, not every one. The sample consists of roughly 150,000 clones, roughly 90% of them appearing once. Comments on this clone: Its antigen remains unidentified.

CDR3 length: 15 residues. The V and J ends lost 5 bases and 2 bases, in that order; junction bases with no gene match: 4. Germline CDR1 and CDR2: SGHTA and FQGNSA. Study results and limitations: Repertoire collection took place solely once the T cell response had peaked. Baseline testing showed seropositivity in only six AZD1222 recipients. Possibly, clonal diversity was underestimated; donors were largely white British and included more females.

The receptor comes from an adult in good health. This sequence joins TRBV7-2 and TRBJ1-5, with 9 bases fitting TRBD1. Sequences were derived from peripheral blood, sampled on day 0 of AZD1222 vaccination. The CDR3 DNA follows: TGTGCCAGCAGCCAACAGGGGGCGCGCAATCAGCCCCAGCATTTT. Amino acid sequence: CASSQQGARNQPQHF.